The present T cell receptor beta chain was sequenced within a study of identifying expanded T cells in peripheral blood. Assay used: immunoSEQ multiplex PCR; TCRdb lists only in-frame clones, some missing. The sample records 120,000 or so clones, approximately 84% being singletons. Losses at the gene ends were 4 bases for V and 2 bases for J; bases not matched to a gene: 8. This CDR3 contains 15 residues. The germline gives CDR1 SGHRS, CDR2 YFSETQ. This sequence joins TRBV5-1 and TRBJ1-1, with 7 bases lining up with TRBD1. The source is a person aged 18-70 years in good health. Specimen: blood. DNA for the CDR3: TGCGCCAGCAGCGTACGGACAGGTAGTAACACTGAAGCTTTCTTT. This translates into CASSVRTGSNTEAFF. The whole variable domain, remainder taken from reference TRBV5-1 and TRBJ1-1, is KAGVTQTPRYLIKTRGQQVTLSCSPISGHRSVSWYQQTPGQGLQFLFEYFSETQRNKGNFPGRFSGRQFSNSRSEMNVSTLELGDSALYLCASSVRTGSNTEAFFGQGTRLTVV.